These T cell receptor beta chains were read from a single sample in a study of T cell responses to AZD1222 COVID-19 vaccine. Generated by immunoSEQ multiplex PCR, the TCRdb table keeps only in-frame clones and is missing some. The sample has about 78,000 clones; around four fifths are singletons. This specimen was peripheral blood, taken on day 0 of AZD1222 vaccination. Every receptor here comes from an adult in good health. Both conserved end residues are part of each CDR3. Fields, in order: J gene, V gene, clone size, D gene, CDR3 DNA, CDR3 protein. D genes are given only for firm matches. Clone size, where shown, is once, few, many, or a class for clones that have expanded.

j_call: TRBJ2-7
v_call: TRBV11-3
clone_size: NA
d_call: NA
cdr3_nt: TGTGCCAGCAGCCTAAACTCAAAGGTGTCAGGCTCCTACGAGCAGTACTTC
cdr3_aa: CASSLNSKVSGSYEQYF

j_call: TRBJ2-5
v_call: TRBV19
clone_size: NA
d_call: TRBD1
cdr3_nt: TGTGCCAGTAGTAGAAAGGACAGGGAGGAAGAGACCCAGTACTTC
cdr3_aa: CASSRKDREEETQYF

j_call: TRBJ1-2
v_call: TRBV2
clone_size: NA
d_call: NA
cdr3_nt: TGTGCCAGCAGTGAATTCTTATCCCGAGACCCCGATAACTATGGCTACACCTTC
cdr3_aa: CASSEFLSRDPDNYGYTF

j_call: TRBJ1-2
v_call: TRBV6-5
clone_size: NA
d_call: TRBD1
cdr3_nt: TGTGCCAGCAGTCCGGCGGGACAGGGGGCTTATGGCTACACCTTC
cdr3_aa: CASSPAGQGAYGYTF

j_call: TRBJ1-5
v_call: TRBV6-1
clone_size: NA
d_call: NA
cdr3_nt: TGTGCCAGCAGTGAAGTGCCGCAGGGAGCTCAGCCCCAGCATTTT
cdr3_aa: CASSEVPQGAQPQHF

j_call: TRBJ2-2
v_call: TRBV7-3
clone_size: NA
d_call: TRBD2
cdr3_nt: TGTGCCAGCAGCTTGGGGAGACTAGCGGGGGGACCCGGGGAGCTGTTTTTT
cdr3_aa: CASSLGRLAGGPGELFF

j_call: TRBJ1-1
v_call: TRBV11-3
clone_size: NA
d_call: NA
cdr3_nt: TGTGCCAGCAGCTTAGGAAGCGGGACTGAAGCTTTCTTT
cdr3_aa: CASSLGSGTEAFF

j_call: TRBJ1-2
v_call: TRBV6-5
clone_size: NA
d_call: TRBD1
cdr3_nt: TGTGCCAGCAGGAACACGGGACAGGGAAACTATGGCTACACCTTC
cdr3_aa: CASRNTGQGNYGYTF

j_call: TRBJ2-3
v_call: TRBV15
clone_size: NA
d_call: TRBD1
cdr3_nt: TGTGCCACCAGCGCACAACAGGGGGCAATATCCACAGATACGCAGTATTTT
cdr3_aa: CATSAQQGAISTDTQYF

j_call: TRBJ2-1
v_call: TRBV27
clone_size: NA
d_call: NA
cdr3_nt: TGTGCCAGCAGTTTGAGAGACAATGAGCAGTTCTTC
cdr3_aa: CASSLRDNEQFF

j_call: TRBJ2-5
v_call: TRBV19
clone_size: NA
d_call: NA
cdr3_nt: TGTGCCAGTAGTACAGGTCTTGCGGAGACCCAGTACTTC
cdr3_aa: CASSTGLAETQYF

j_call: TRBJ1-5
v_call: TRBV27
clone_size: NA
d_call: NA
cdr3_nt: TGTGCCAGCGGCCCAGGGACGAGTCAGCCCCAGCATTTT
cdr3_aa: CASGPGTSQPQHF

j_call: TRBJ1-2
v_call: TRBV2
clone_size: NA
d_call: NA
cdr3_nt: TGTGCCAGCAGGGGATTGGAGGGCTATGGCTACACCTTC
cdr3_aa: CASRGLEGYGYTF

j_call: TRBJ2-3
v_call: TRBV14
clone_size: few
d_call: NA
cdr3_nt: TGTGCCAGCAGCCAAGGTTCTAGCATGGGGCTCACAGATACGCAGTATTTT
cdr3_aa: CASSQGSSMGLTDTQYF

j_call: TRBJ1-5
v_call: TRBV19
clone_size: NA
d_call: NA
cdr3_nt: TGTGCCGCATCGACAGCTCCTGGTCAGCCCCAGCATTTT
cdr3_aa: CAASTAPGQPQHF

j_call: TRBJ2-7
v_call: TRBV9
clone_size: once
d_call: NA
cdr3_nt: TGTGCCAGCAGCGTGGAGGGGGGCCCCTACGAGCAGTACTTC
cdr3_aa: CASSVEGGPYEQYF

j_call: TRBJ1-4
v_call: TRBV3-1/TRBV3-2
clone_size: NA
d_call: TRBD1
cdr3_nt: TGTGCCAGCAGCCCGGGACAGGGCCGGGGGGCTAATGAAAAACTGTTTTTT
cdr3_aa: CASSPGQGRGANEKLFF

j_call: TRBJ2-1
v_call: TRBV5-1
clone_size: NA
d_call: TRBD2
cdr3_nt: TGCGCCAGCGGGGATGGAGCGGGAGTCGGTGAGCAGTTCTTC
cdr3_aa: CASGDGAGVGEQFF

j_call: TRBJ2-3
v_call: TRBV10-3
clone_size: NA
d_call: NA
cdr3_nt: TGTGCCATCGCCGCCACAGATACGCAGTATTTT
cdr3_aa: CAIAATDTQYF

j_call: TRBJ2-1
v_call: TRBV7-8
clone_size: NA
d_call: TRBD2
cdr3_nt: TGTGCCAGCGCCCTTCTGGGGGGGGACAATGAGCAGTTCTTC
cdr3_aa: CASALLGGDNEQFF

j_call: TRBJ2-7
v_call: TRBV7-2
clone_size: few
d_call: TRBD2
cdr3_nt: TGTGCCAGCAGCTATACCCGGGAGGGAGAGCAGTACTTC
cdr3_aa: CASSYTREGEQYF

j_call: TRBJ2-1
v_call: TRBV2
clone_size: NA
d_call: NA
cdr3_nt: TGTGCCAGCAAGGACCTCTACAATGAGCAGTTCTTC
cdr3_aa: CASKDLYNEQFF

j_call: TRBJ2-3
v_call: TRBV11-2
clone_size: NA
d_call: TRBD1
cdr3_nt: TGTGCCAGCAGCTTATTCGGGACAGAGAACACAGATACGCAGTATTTT
cdr3_aa: CASSLFGTENTDTQYF

j_call: TRBJ2-2
v_call: TRBV7-2
clone_size: NA
d_call: NA
cdr3_nt: TGTGCCAGCAGGGGAAAACCCGGGGGGGAGCTGTTTTTT
cdr3_aa: CASRGKPGGELFF

j_call: TRBJ1-1
v_call: TRBV18
clone_size: NA
d_call: TRBD1
cdr3_nt: TGTGCCAGCTCACCCCAACAGGGGGAAGCTTTCTTT
cdr3_aa: CASSPQQGEAFF

j_call: TRBJ2-7
v_call: TRBV10-3
clone_size: NA
d_call: NA
cdr3_nt: TGTGCCATCAGTGGCGGCGGAGGGGCACAAGAGCAGTACTTC
cdr3_aa: CAISGGGGAQEQYF

j_call: TRBJ2-7
v_call: TRBV7-6
clone_size: NA
d_call: NA
cdr3_nt: TGTGCCAGCAGCTTAGAACGGACCGACCCCTACGAGCAGTACTTC
cdr3_aa: CASSLERTDPYEQYF

j_call: TRBJ2-2
v_call: TRBV27
clone_size: NA
d_call: NA
cdr3_nt: TGTGCCAGCAGTCCCCGGGTCGGGGAGCTGTTTTTT
cdr3_aa: CASSPRVGELFF

j_call: TRBJ1-2
v_call: TRBV6-1
clone_size: NA
d_call: NA
cdr3_nt: TGTGCCAGCAGTGAATACAGGGCCTATGGCTACACCTTC
cdr3_aa: CASSEYRAYGYTF

j_call: TRBJ2-7
v_call: TRBV14
clone_size: once
d_call: NA
cdr3_nt: TGTGCCAGCAGCCCAAGGACAGATTCCTACGAGCAGTACTTC
cdr3_aa: CASSPRTDSYEQYF

j_call: TRBJ2-7
v_call: TRBV6-5
clone_size: NA
d_call: TRBD2
cdr3_nt: TGTGCCAGCAGCGGGGGACTAGTGAACACCTACGAGCAGTACTTC
cdr3_aa: CASSGGLVNTYEQYF

j_call: TRBJ1-3
v_call: TRBV3-1/TRBV3-2
clone_size: NA
d_call: NA
cdr3_nt: TGTGCCAGCAGCCAGGGCAGAAACTCTGGAAACACCATATATTTT
cdr3_aa: CASSQGRNSGNTIYF

j_call: TRBJ1-1
v_call: TRBV29-1
clone_size: NA
d_call: NA
cdr3_nt: TGCAGCGTTGAAGGTGGCGCTGAAGCTTTCTTT
cdr3_aa: CSVEGGAEAFF

j_call: TRBJ1-6
v_call: TRBV28
clone_size: NA
d_call: NA
cdr3_nt: TGTGCCAGCAGTTTCCCGAATTCACCCCTCCACTTT
cdr3_aa: CASSFPNSPLHF

j_call: TRBJ2-7
v_call: TRBV30
clone_size: NA
d_call: NA
cdr3_nt: TGTGCCAGGGGCGGGCTCGCCCACGAGCAGTACTTC
cdr3_aa: CARGGLAHEQYF

j_call: TRBJ2-3
v_call: TRBV2
clone_size: NA
d_call: NA
cdr3_nt: TGTGCCAGCAGTGCTGGTACTGATAGCACAGATACGCAGTATTTT
cdr3_aa: CASSAGTDSTDTQYF

j_call: TRBJ1-2
v_call: TRBV2
clone_size: NA
d_call: NA
cdr3_nt: TGTGCCAGCAGCGAACCCCGTGGGGGGGCGGCCTATGGCTACACCTTC
cdr3_aa: CASSEPRGGAAYGYTF

j_call: TRBJ2-4
v_call: TRBV6-7
clone_size: once
d_call: NA
cdr3_nt: TGTGCCAGCAGGTGTCCTGAAGCCAAAAACATTCAGTACTTC
cdr3_aa: CASRCPEAKNIQYF

j_call: TRBJ2-3
v_call: TRBV6-2/TRBV6-3
clone_size: once
d_call: NA
cdr3_nt: TGTGCCAGCAGTTACTCCTCTAGGGAAGGGGGCACAGATACGCAGTATTTT
cdr3_aa: CASSYSSREGGTDTQYF

j_call: TRBJ2-1
v_call: TRBV6-5
clone_size: NA
d_call: NA
cdr3_nt: TGTGCCAGCAGTCCCGTCGGGGGGCGTAATGAGCAGTTCTTC
cdr3_aa: CASSPVGGRNEQFF

j_call: TRBJ1-1
v_call: TRBV30
clone_size: NA
d_call: NA
cdr3_nt: TGTGCCTGGAGAGGACGGATGAACACTGAAGCTTTCTTT
cdr3_aa: CAWRGRMNTEAFF

j_call: TRBJ1-5
v_call: TRBV7-9
clone_size: NA
d_call: TRBD1
cdr3_nt: TGTGCCAGCTCAGGACAGGGTTTAGATAGCAATCAGCCCCAGCATTTT
cdr3_aa: CASSGQGLDSNQPQHF

j_call: TRBJ2-3
v_call: TRBV7-2
clone_size: NA
d_call: NA
cdr3_nt: TGTGCCAGCGGGAGGACCACAGATACGCAGTATTTT
cdr3_aa: CASGRTTDTQYF

j_call: TRBJ2-7
v_call: TRBV7-9
clone_size: NA
d_call: TRBD1
cdr3_nt: TGTGCCAGCAGCTACACCGGGACAGGGGCCCACGAGCAGTACTTC
cdr3_aa: CASSYTGTGAHEQYF

j_call: TRBJ2-3
v_call: TRBV5-1
clone_size: NA
d_call: NA
cdr3_nt: TGCGCCAGCAGCTTGGCGGGGGATCTCACAGATACGCAGTATTTT
cdr3_aa: CASSLAGDLTDTQYF

j_call: TRBJ1-5
v_call: TRBV19
clone_size: NA
d_call: NA
cdr3_nt: TGTGCCAGTACTACAGGGTATCAGCCCCAGCATTTT
cdr3_aa: CASTTGYQPQHF

j_call: TRBJ2-1
v_call: TRBV18
clone_size: NA
d_call: TRBD2
cdr3_nt: TGTGCCAGCTCACCAAGCGGGAAGCCCTCAATCGATGAGCAGTTCTTC
cdr3_aa: CASSPSGKPSIDEQFF

j_call: TRBJ2-3
v_call: TRBV19
clone_size: NA
d_call: TRBD1
cdr3_nt: TGTGCCAGCGGACAGGGGAGGGATACGCAGTATTTT
cdr3_aa: CASGQGRDTQYF

j_call: TRBJ2-4
v_call: TRBV7-9
clone_size: NA
d_call: TRBD2
cdr3_nt: TGTGCCAGCAGTGTAGCGGGAGCCAAAAACATTCAGTACTTC
cdr3_aa: CASSVAGAKNIQYF

j_call: TRBJ1-2
v_call: TRBV11-1
clone_size: few
d_call: TRBD1
cdr3_nt: TGTGCCAGCAGCGCGACAGGGACCTATGGCTACACCTTC
cdr3_aa: CASSATGTYGYTF

j_call: TRBJ2-5
v_call: TRBV7-2
clone_size: NA
d_call: NA
cdr3_nt: TGTGCCAGCAGCTTAGCTGTCCGGGCGGCGCTTCGCCAAGAGACCCAGTACTTC
cdr3_aa: CASSLAVRAALRQETQYF

j_call: TRBJ1-4
v_call: TRBV5-1
clone_size: NA
d_call: NA
cdr3_nt: TGCGCCAGCAGCTGGTCCCCCTCGAGCACTAATGAAAAACTGTTTTTT
cdr3_aa: CASSWSPSSTNEKLFF

j_call: TRBJ2-2
v_call: TRBV11-2
clone_size: NA
d_call: TRBD2
cdr3_nt: TGTGCCAGCAGCTTCGGGACTAGCGTCGGGGAGCTGTTTTTT
cdr3_aa: CASSFGTSVGELFF

j_call: TRBJ2-5
v_call: TRBV7-9
clone_size: NA
d_call: NA
cdr3_nt: TGTGCCAGCAGCGACCAAGAGACCCAGTACTTC
cdr3_aa: CASSDQETQYF

j_call: TRBJ1-2
v_call: TRBV29-1
clone_size: NA
d_call: TRBD1
cdr3_nt: TGCAGCGTGGTCGAACAGGGGAACTATGGCTACACCTTC
cdr3_aa: CSVVEQGNYGYTF